These T cell receptor beta chains were read from a single sample in a study of early T cells in non-severe SARS-CoV-2 infection. MiXCR was run by TCRdb on the 5' RACE reads, yielding one entry per CDR3 protein. This sample has approximately 40,000 distinct CDR3 sequences; over 8.5% occur once, and the top ten carry 12%. Material: whole blood. The receptors were sampled from an adult who was a healthcare worker with PCR-confirmed SARS-CoV-2 infection or an uninfected control (not recorded which). Each CDR3 is given with its conserved first and last residue. D genes are given only for firm matches. Rows give clone size only sometimes, using once, few, many, or a class for an expanded clone.

TRBV15	TRBJ1-5	many	NA	TGTGCCACCAGCAGAGAGATAGGGCCCAATCAGCCCCAGCATTTT	CATSREIGPNQPQHF
TRBV6-2/TRBV6-3	TRBJ2-7	few	NA	TGTGCCAGCAGCCTCAGAGAAACCTACGAGCAGTACTTC	CASSLRETYEQYF
TRBV29-1	TRBJ1-1	many	NA	TGCAGCGCGGGCCTGGGGGCCACGGGCACTGAAGCTTTCTTT	CSAGLGATGTEAFF
TRBV12-3/TRBV12-4	TRBJ2-5	many	NA	TGTGCCAGCAGTTTTGGGGCGGGTAGGGAGACCCAGTACTTC	CASSFGAGRETQYF
TRBV7-9	TRBJ2-3	NA	NA	TGTGCCAGCAGCTTAGAAAGTAGCGGAAGCACAGATACGCAGTATTTT	CASSLESSGSTDTQYF
TRBV5-1	TRBJ2-5	many	NA	TGCGCCAGCAACCCGGGGGGCGGCGGTAAAGAGACCCAGTACTTC	CASNPGGGGKETQYF
TRBV29-1	TRBJ2-5	NA	NA	TGCAGCGTTGAAGATCCCCGGGGGGACATCTGGAATGTTGGGACCCAGTACTTC	CSVEDPRGDIWNVGTQYF
TRBV28	TRBJ2-3	NA	NA	TGTGCCAGTATGTGGCGGGGCCCAGATACGCAGTATTTT	CASMWRGPDTQYF
TRBV20-1	TRBJ2-5	few	TRBD2	TGCAGTGCACCCGACACGGGGGGAGAGACCCAGTACTTC	CSAPDTGGETQYF
TRBV6-2/TRBV6-3	TRBJ1-1	NA	NA	TGTGCCAGCAGTGACGGCGTGAACACTGAAGCTTTCTTT	CASSDGVNTEAFF
TRBV5-1	TRBJ1-2	many	NA	TGCGCCAGCAGCCCGGAGGATCCTAGGGGCTATGGCTACACCTTC	CASSPEDPRGYGYTF
TRBV20-1	TRBJ1-2	NA	NA	TGCAGTGCTAGGCGGCAGGGAGCGAACTATGGCTACACCTTC	CSARRQGANYGYTF
TRBV9	TRBJ2-3	NA	NA	TGTGCCAGCAGCGTACTCCTCACAGATACGCAGTATTTT	CASSVLLTDTQYF
TRBV7-2	TRBJ1-1	few	NA	TGTGCCAGCAGCTCCCCCCTCGGAACTGAAGCTTTCTTT	CASSSPLGTEAFF
TRBV29-1	TRBJ1-2	many	NA	TGCAGCGCACACAGGGCCCCCTCTAACTATGGCTACACCTTC	CSAHRAPSNYGYTF
TRBV12-3/TRBV12-4	TRBJ1-1	few	NA	TGTGCCAGCAGCACCGGGACAACGAACACTGAAGCTTTCTTT	CASSTGTTNTEAFF
TRBV10-3	TRBJ2-5	NA	NA	TGTGCCATCAGCCTAGGCGGAGAAGAGACCCAGTACTTC	CAISLGGEETQYF
TRBV7-6	TRBJ2-1	many	NA	TGTGCCAGCAGCTTACGGGCTAGTGGTAACAATGAGCAGTTCTTC	CASSLRASGNNEQFF
TRBV2	TRBJ2-5	many	TRBD2	TGTGCCAGCAGTGAAGCGAGCGGGGGTAAAGAGACCCAGTACTTC	CASSEASGGKETQYF
TRBV14	TRBJ1-2	few	NA	TGTGCCAGCAGCTGGGGCAGCACCTATGGCTACACCTTC	CASSWGSTYGYTF
TRBV3-1	TRBJ2-7	many	NA	TGTGCCAGCAGCCAGAAACGGGAGCAGTACTTC	CASSQKREQYF
TRBV2	TRBJ1-5	many	NA	TGTGCCAACAACGAGGACCGACTTGATCAGCCCCAGCATTTT	CANNEDRLDQPQHF
TRBV11-2	TRBJ2-1	many	TRBD1	TGTGCCAGCAGCCTCCAAGACAGGGTTCAGCAGTTCTTC	CASSLQDRVQQFF
TRBV6-4	TRBJ2-1	many	TRBD1	TGTGCCAGCAGCGCCGGGACAGGGAGTTACAATGAGCAGTTCTTC	CASSAGTGSYNEQFF
TRBV2	TRBJ2-3	NA	NA	TGTGCCACCCGAGGCAGGGCAGATACGCAGTATTTT	CATRGRADTQYF
TRBV6-1	TRBJ2-5	many	TRBD1	TGTGCCAGCAGCGCCACCCGGGACAGGGTCGAGACCCAGTACTTC	CASSATRDRVETQYF
TRBV11-2	TRBJ2-1	NA	NA	TGTGCCAGCAGAACGGACAGCCCCTACAATGAGCAGTTCTTC	CASRTDSPYNEQFF
TRBV5-1	TRBJ1-3	many	TRBD1	TGCGCCAGCAGCATAGGGGGCGGCTCTGGAAACACCATATATTTT	CASSIGGGSGNTIYF
TRBV7-2	TRBJ1-5	many	NA	TGTGCCAGCAGCTTAGGACACCTCAATCAGCCCCAGCATTTT	CASSLGHLNQPQHF
TRBV11-2	TRBJ2-1	many	NA	TGTGCCAGCAGCCGCGGCGCACCCAATGAGCAGTTCTTC	CASSRGAPNEQFF
TRBV3-1	TRBJ2-7	medium-sized	NA	TGTGCCAGCAGCCAAACTTGGGAGCAGTACTTC	CASSQTWEQYF
TRBV29-1	TRBJ1-1	many	NA	TGCAGCGTTGCCGTGGTCCTGACGGGCACTGAAGCTTTCTTT	CSVAVVLTGTEAFF
TRBV29-1	TRBJ2-2	many	NA	TGCAGCGTCGCATCCGAGACGAACACCGGGGAGCTGTTTTTT	CSVASETNTGELFF
TRBV29-1	TRBJ2-1	NA	NA	TGCAGCGTAGGGACGGGTAATGAGCAGTTCTTC	CSVGTGNEQFF
TRBV2	TRBJ1-1	many	NA	TGTGCCAGCGTGGGGGGGGGACTAACTGAAGCTTTCTTT	CASVGGGLTEAFF
TRBV18	TRBJ2-7	many	TRBD1	TGTGCCAGCTCACCCCAGCCCTGGGACAGGGCTCACGAGCAGTACTTC	CASSPQPWDRAHEQYF
TRBV15	TRBJ2-3	many	NA	TGTGCCACCAGAAAGGTCTTGCGAGATACGCAGTATTTT	CATRKVLRDTQYF
TRBV6-1	TRBJ1-5	few	NA	TGTGCCAGCAGTGAAGTTGGTGGGTTCAATCAGCCCCAGCATTTT	CASSEVGGFNQPQHF
TRBV5-1	TRBJ1-2	many	NA	TGCGCCAGCAGCGCAGGGTTGGAGCTTTATGGCTACACCTTC	CASSAGLELYGYTF
TRBV25-1	TRBJ2-7	many	NA	TGTGCCAGCAGTGCGTTGGACATCCCCTACGAGCAGTACTTC	CASSALDIPYEQYF
TRBV20-1	TRBJ2-1	few	NA	TGCAGTGCTCCGAGAGGGTTAAGATCCTACAATGAGCAGTTCTTC	CSAPRGLRSYNEQFF